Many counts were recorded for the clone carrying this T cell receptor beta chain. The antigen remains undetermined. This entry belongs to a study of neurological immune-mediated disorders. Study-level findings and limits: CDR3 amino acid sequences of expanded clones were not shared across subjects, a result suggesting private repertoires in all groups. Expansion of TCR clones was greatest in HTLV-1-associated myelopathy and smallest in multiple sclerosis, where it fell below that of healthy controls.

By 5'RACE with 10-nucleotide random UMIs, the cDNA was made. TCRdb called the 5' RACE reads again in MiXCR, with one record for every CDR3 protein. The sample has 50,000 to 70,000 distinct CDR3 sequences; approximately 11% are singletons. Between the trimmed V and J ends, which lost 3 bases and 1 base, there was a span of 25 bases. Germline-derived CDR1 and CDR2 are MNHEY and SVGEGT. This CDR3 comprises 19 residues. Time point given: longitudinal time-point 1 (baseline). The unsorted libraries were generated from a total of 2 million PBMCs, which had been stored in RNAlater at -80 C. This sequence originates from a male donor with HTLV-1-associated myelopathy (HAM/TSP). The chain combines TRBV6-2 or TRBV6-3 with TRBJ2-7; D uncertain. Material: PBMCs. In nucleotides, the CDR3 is TGTGCCAGCAGTTATCGTGTTTCTGGCAAGTTGGCCTTTTCCTACGAGCAGTACTTC. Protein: CASSYRVSGKLAFSYEQYF.